Detailed here is one TCR beta chain. The data stem from a study of CD8 T cells in Susac syndrome. Reverse transcription of 0.5 to 1 ug RNA used random hexamers. Multiplex immunoSEQ PCR targeted 54 Vbeta and 13 Jbeta TCR beta segments. TCRdb re-analysed the immunoSEQ multiplex PCR reads in MiXCR, keeping a single row per CDR3 protein. The sample lists 400,000 or so distinct CDR3 sequences; 75% to 90% were seen once. Treatment-naive patients with stable or active relapsing-remitting disease were the multiple sclerosis controls. This CDR3 is 14 amino acids long. V lost 2 bases to trimming and J lost 5 bases, with 14 bases between them. Germline V gene lookup returns CDR1 SGHRS and CDR2 YFSETQ.

Sequencing was carried out using CD8+ T cells from PBMCs. The V and J genes are TRBV5-1 and TRBJ2-7; weak D call: TRBD1 (5 bases). The receptor's source is a human donor with multiple sclerosis. In DNA, the CDR3 is TGCGCCAGCAGCTTAAGGGGAAGAGTGGACGAGCAGTACTTC. Translated: CASSLRGRVDEQYF.